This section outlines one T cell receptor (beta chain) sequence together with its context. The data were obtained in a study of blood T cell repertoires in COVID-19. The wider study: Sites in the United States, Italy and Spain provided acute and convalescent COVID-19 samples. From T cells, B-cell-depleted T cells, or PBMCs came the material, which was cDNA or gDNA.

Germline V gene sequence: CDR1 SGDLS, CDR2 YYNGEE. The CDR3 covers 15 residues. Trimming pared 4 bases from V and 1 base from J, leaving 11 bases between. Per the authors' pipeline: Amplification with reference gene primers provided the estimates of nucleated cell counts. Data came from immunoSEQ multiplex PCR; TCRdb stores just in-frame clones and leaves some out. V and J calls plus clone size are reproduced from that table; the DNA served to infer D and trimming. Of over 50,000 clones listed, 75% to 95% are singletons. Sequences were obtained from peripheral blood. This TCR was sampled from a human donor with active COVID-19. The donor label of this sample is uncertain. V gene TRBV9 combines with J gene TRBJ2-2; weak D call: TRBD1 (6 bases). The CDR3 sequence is CASSLRTENTGELFF. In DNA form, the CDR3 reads TGTGCCAGCAGCTTGCGGACAGAGAACACCGGGGAGCTGTTTTTT.